The T cell receptor (beta chain) under discussion was sequenced for a study of shared clonotypes between healthy human individuals. The overall study: CD4 naive and CD4 memory each took three plates per donor, while CD8 naive took two and CD8 memory one. Study-level results: The study sampled only blood, and tissue repertoires likely differ.

The assay used deep level. Some clones are missing from TCRdb's copy, which holds only in-frame ones; the method was immunoSEQ multiplex PCR. The table lists roughly 2,500,000 clones, roughly 93% of them singletons. Trimming stripped 4 bases from V and 5 bases from J, with 9 bases between. Germline lookup yields CDR1 LNHDA and CDR2 SQIVND (reference sequence). The CDR3 totals 12 residues. About this clone itself: The antigen remains undetermined.

The rearrangement joins TRBV19 to TRBJ2-7; D may be TRBD1 (6 bases). Sequencing was done on a sample of naive CD4+ T cells from PBMCs. Specified subset: CD45RA+ positively selected. The source is a man between 18 and 29 years old in good health. Some clones in this sample may be carry-over from other donors' samples. CDR3 in DNA: TGTGCCAGTAGTACGCACAGGGACGAGCAGTACTTC. Translating gives CASSTHRDEQYF.